The 22 T cell receptor beta chains below all came from one sample that was sequenced in a study of T cells expressing NK-cell markers (dated by TCRdb to between 2020 and 2021). The library was made by 5' RACE. Sequenced on an Illumina HiSeq 2000. TCRdb reanalyzed the reads, keeping one entry per CDR3 protein sequence and omitting DNA. This sample's table contains 300,000 to 450,000 distinct CDR3 sequences. The ten largest clones take up 4% to 6.5% of the sample. The sample was blood T cells: a sorted CD56 or NKG2C T cell subset, CD4+ or CD8+ T cells, or bulk PBMC T cells (not recorded which). These receptors came from a man aged 18 to 69 in good health.

The rearrangement joins TRBV5-4 to TRBJ2-7; lacking DNA, the TRBD1 call made by TCRdb goes unchecked. CDR1 and CDR2 from the germline V gene are SGHNT and YYREEE (reference sequence). This CDR3 spans 16 amino acids. CDR3 in amino acids: CASSPTGTLSSYEQYF.

The chain joins TRBV9 to TRBJ1-1. The CDR3 is 13 amino acids. Germline V gene lookup returns CDR1 SGDLS and CDR2 YYNGEE. CDR3: CASTSEVNTEAFF.

CDR3: CASSITGGSSGANVLTF. V and J are TRBV12-3 or TRBV12-4 and TRBJ2-6; the TCRdb D gene call, TRBD1, has no DNA to confirm it. The CDR3 runs to 17 residues.

The chain joins TRBV28 to TRBJ2-5; the D call of TRBD2 rests on TCRdb alone, since no DNA is present to check it. The CDR3 length is 19 residues. Germline V gene data show CDR1 as MDHEN and CDR2 as SYDVKM. CDR3 amino acids: CASSSNTGLAGAVQETQYF.

The chain has TRBV14 and TRBJ2-7; checking the TCRdb D call of TRBD1 is not possible without DNA. CDR1 is SGHDN and CDR2 is FVKESK in the germline V gene. This CDR3 spans 13 amino acids. The CDR3 region is CASRRTGAAEQYF.

This chain connects TRBV12-3 or TRBV12-4 to TRBJ1-6; the TCRdb D gene call, TRBD1, has no DNA to confirm it. The CDR3 has 15 residues. CDR3 amino acids: CASSLDDRDNSPLHF.

This sequence joins TRBV5-8 and TRBJ1-1; TCRdb lists TRBD1, though no DNA is available to test this call. CDR1 is SGHTS, CDR2 YDEGEE, per germline. The CDR3 extends over 15 amino acids. CDR3 loop: CASSPSGQGDTEAFF.

The chain couples TRBV2 to TRBJ2-2; lacking DNA, the TRBD2 call made by TCRdb goes unchecked. Per the germline V gene, CDR1 is SNHLY and CDR2 is FYNNEI. The CDR3 loop spans 16 amino acids. CDR3 in amino acids: CASSGGGLRSSGELFF.

The gene calls are TRBV28 and TRBJ1-4. CDR3 length equals 15 residues. The germline V gene encodes CDR1 MDHEN and CDR2 SYDVKM. CDR3 residues: CASSQSGTRSEKLFF.

The V gene is TRBV29-1, the J gene TRBJ1-1; checking the TCRdb D call of TRBD1 is not possible without DNA. The CDR3 is 15 residues long. The germline V gene encodes CDR1 SQVTM and CDR2 ANQGSEA. CDR3 in amino acids: CSVEMTVAMNTEAFF. The variable domain in full, completed from reference TRBV29-1 and TRBJ1-1, reads SAVISQKPSRDICQRGTSLTIQCQVDSQVTMMFWYRQQPGQSLTLIATANQGSEATYESGFVIDKFPISRPNLTFSTLTVSNMSPEDSSIYLCSVEMTVAMNTEAFFGQGTRLTVV.

The rearrangement uses TRBV5-1 and TRBJ2-2; TCRdb's D call of TRBD1 is untestable without DNA. The CDR3 length is 14 residues. Germline CDR1 is SGHRS and CDR2 is YFSETQ. The CDR3 loop reads CASSTGQHTGELFF.

The J gene is TRBJ2-5, the V gene TRBV11-2; TCRdb reports TRBD2, a call that lacks DNA to check it against. This CDR3 has 14 residues. Germline V gene sequence: CDR1 SGHAT, CDR2 FQNNGV. This CDR3 reads CASSSPLVTETQYF.

The V call is TRBV6-5, the J call TRBJ1-1; with no DNA, the TCRdb D assignment of TRBD1 cannot be verified. Germline V gives CDR1 MNHEY, CDR2 SVGAGI. The CDR3 contains 15 residues. This CDR3 reads CASSYSGRGRAEAFF.

V gene TRBV12-3 or TRBV12-4 combines with J gene TRBJ1-6. This CDR3 has 17 residues. The CDR3 sequence: CASSLDPRHKAGSPLHF.

This chain links TRBV15 with TRBJ2-1; no DNA is available, so the TRBD2 call from TCRdb remains unchecked. The CDR3 loop spans 14 amino acids. In germline, CDR1 is LNHNV, CDR2 YYDKDF (reference sequence). CDR3 sequence reads: CATSRGTGWYEQFF.

The chain is built from TRBV27 and TRBJ2-2; lacking DNA, the TRBD2 call made by TCRdb goes unchecked. CDR1 and CDR2 from the germline V gene are MNHEY and SMNVEV (reference sequence). This CDR3 is 18 amino acids long. CDR3: CASSLLRLAGDGIGELFF.

V and J are TRBV27 and TRBJ2-1; TCRdb names TRBD1, which stays unverified in the absence of DNA. The germline gives CDR1 MNHEY, CDR2 SMNVEV (reference sequence). The CDR3 runs 17 residues. The CDR3: CASSLRAQGISYNEQFF.

V gene TRBV6-1 combines with J gene TRBJ2-7; absent DNA, TCRdb's TRBD1 call cannot be checked. The CDR3 sequence is 16 residues long. Germline assignment: CDR1 MNHNS and CDR2 SASEGT. The CDR3 is CASRSTGTGYGYEQYF.

The chain couples TRBV5-1 to TRBJ2-5; TCRdb picks TRBD2, but there is no DNA to check that call. The CDR3 contains 14 residues. CDR1 is SGHRS and CDR2 is YFSETQ in the germline V gene. Here the CDR3 reads CASTVGGRQETQYF.

The J gene is TRBJ1-4, the V gene TRBV10-3; TCRdb lists TRBD1, though no DNA is available to test this call. Germline assignment: CDR1 ENHRY and CDR2 SYGVKD. The CDR3 sequence is 16 residues long. This chain's CDR3 is CAISEGTGLTNEKLFF.

The chain employs TRBV6-2 or TRBV6-3 and TRBJ2-1; TCRdb picks TRBD1, but there is no DNA to check that call. The CDR3 loop spans 16 amino acids. The germline CDR1 and CDR2 sequences are MNHEY and SVGEGT. CDR3 amino acids: CASNPVGGGRYNEQFF.

V usage is TRBV20-1 and J usage is TRBJ2-3; TCRdb gives TRBD2 as the D gene, but with no DNA this cannot be confirmed. CDR1 DFQATT and CDR2 SNEGSKA come from the germline V gene (reference sequence). CDR3 length: 16 amino acids. CDR3 loop: CSASGRLAGFGDTQYF.